The rows below give T cell receptor beta chains drawn from one sample of a study of blood T cell repertoires in COVID-19. TCRdb's table, derived via immunoSEQ multiplex PCR, lists solely in-frame clones and lacks some. The profile covers about 180,000 clones, with roughly 80% appearing a single time and over 7.5% taken by the ten largest. The source material was peripheral blood. The receptors here all came from a woman aged 70-85 years with acute or convalescent COVID-19. Both conserved end residues are part of each CDR3. D genes are given only for firm matches. Rows may omit the clone size; those that give it use once, few, many or a size class.

once	TRBV28	-	TRBJ2-5	CASRPEGRETQYF	TGTGCCAGCAGACCCGAGGGGAGGGAGACCCAGTACTTC
-	TRBV4-1	-	TRBJ1-6	CASSLSSGGGSYNSPLHF	TGCGCCAGCAGCCTTTCTAGCGGGGGTGGCTCCTATAATTCACCCCTCCACTTT
-	TRBV5-1	-	TRBJ2-5	CASSRVRSNQETQYF	TGCGCCAGCAGCAGAGTGCGTTCCAACCAAGAGACCCAGTACTTC
few	TRBV5-1	-	TRBJ2-7	CASSLDRPTGYEQYF	TGCGCCAGCAGCTTGGACAGGCCCACTGGTTACGAGCAGTACTTC
-	TRBV12-3/TRBV12-4	-	TRBJ1-2	CASSPSRGYGYTF	TGTGCCAGCAGTCCCTCCCGGGGCTATGGCTACACCTTC
-	TRBV7-2	TRBD1	TRBJ2-3	CASSIGQGAATDTQYF	TGTGCCAGCAGCATAGGACAGGGGGCTGCGACAGATACGCAGTATTTT
-	TRBV20-1	TRBD1	TRBJ1-4	CSASGTGDEKLFF	TGCAGTGCTAGTGGGACAGGGGACGAAAAACTGTTTTTT
few	TRBV7-3	-	TRBJ1-1	CASSLQGPGVSTEAFF	TGTGCCAGCAGCTTACAAGGACCGGGGGTAAGCACTGAAGCTTTCTTT
-	TRBV4-2	-	TRBJ2-1	CASSKDSYNEQFF	TGTGCCAGCAGCAAAGACAGCTACAATGAGCAGTTCTTC
-	TRBV19	TRBD1	TRBJ2-2	CACTSQGWSGELFF	TGTGCCTGTACCTCACAGGGGTGGAGCGGGGAGCTGTTTTTT
few	TRBV27	TRBD1	TRBJ2-7	CASSFNRGLGEQYF	TGTGCCAGCAGTTTTAACAGGGGGCTCGGCGAGCAGTACTTC
-	TRBV5-4	TRBD2	TRBJ2-5	CASSSGGAGGETQYF	TGTGCCAGCAGTAGCGGGGGGGCCGGTGGCGAGACCCAGTACTTC
-	TRBV10-3	TRBD1	TRBJ2-3	CAISQDRTGDTQYF	TGTGCCATCAGCCAGGACAGGACAGGGGATACGCAGTATTTT
-	TRBV19	-	TRBJ1-2	CASSDRWNYGYTF	TGTGCCAGTAGCGACAGGTGGAACTATGGCTACACCTTC
-	TRBV7-8	TRBD1	TRBJ1-4	CASSPGTGGKLFF	TGTGCCAGCAGCCCGGGGACAGGGGGAAAACTGTTTTTT
-	TRBV10-1	TRBD2	TRBJ2-3	CASSAGGSADTQYF	TGCGCCAGCAGTGCAGGCGGGAGTGCAGATACGCAGTATTTT
-	TRBV19	-	TRBJ1-3	CASSDRTVSGNTIYF	TGTGCCAGTAGTGACAGGACAGTCTCTGGAAACACCATATATTTT
-	TRBV14	-	TRBJ1-2	CASSQAGFLNYGYTF	TGTGCCAGCAGCCAAGCAGGGTTCCTCAACTATGGCTACACCTTC
-	TRBV7-9	-	TRBJ1-2	CASSYRGAQTNYGYTF	TGTGCCAGCAGCTACCGTGGGGCGCAAACTAACTATGGCTACACCTTC
-	TRBV3-1/TRBV3-2	TRBD1	TRBJ2-7	CASSQAGPQGVGYEQYF	TGTGCCAGCAGCCAAGCTGGTCCACAGGGGGTCGGCTACGAGCAGTACTTC
-	TRBV4-1	TRBD2	TRBJ2-7	CASSQDPSGRSYYEQYF	TGCGCCAGCAGCCAAGATCCTAGCGGCCGATCTTACTACGAGCAGTACTTC
-	TRBV5-4	TRBD1	TRBJ1-6	CASSLPGQGSNSPLHF	TGTGCCAGCAGCTTACCGGGACAGGGGAGCAATTCACCCCTCCACTTT
-	TRBV6-1	-	TRBJ1-2	CASSDRQVNYGYTF	TGTGCCAGCAGTGATCGGCAGGTTAACTATGGCTACACCTTC
-	TRBV7-9	TRBD1	TRBJ1-2	CASSLRQGDVYTF	TGTGCCAGCAGCTTACGGCAGGGGGATGTCTACACCTTC
-	TRBV6-5	TRBD1	TRBJ1-1	CASSSRQGGAFF	TGTGCCAGCAGTTCCCGACAGGGAGGAGCTTTCTTT
few	TRBV3-1/TRBV3-2	-	TRBJ2-7	CASSSFGGYEQYF	TGTGCCAGCAGCAGCTTCGGGGGCTACGAGCAGTACTTC
-	TRBV5-1	TRBD1	TRBJ1-2	CASRPGTGVNYGYTF	TGCGCCAGCAGGCCCGGGACAGGAGTTAACTATGGCTACACCTTC
-	TRBV4-1	-	TRBJ1-2	CASSQSGGTLTIYGYTF	TGCGCCAGCAGCCAAAGCGGGGGGACGTTGACTATCTATGGCTACACCTTC
-	TRBV28	-	TRBJ1-3	CASSWTVGNTIYF	TGTGCCAGCAGTTGGACAGTTGGAAACACCATATATTTT
-	TRBV4-3	-	TRBJ1-5	CASSQDPPPNWSGNQPQHF	TGCGCCAGCAGCCAAGATCCCCCACCCAACTGGAGTGGCAATCAGCCCCAGCATTTT
-	TRBV2	-	TRBJ2-3	CASSRGGPLTDTQYF	TGTGCCTCTTCAAGGGGGGGACCACTCACAGATACGCAGTATTTT
-	TRBV28	-	TRBJ1-1	CASLRVPGNTEAFF	TGTGCCAGCCTACGGGTTCCCGGGAACACTGAAGCTTTCTTT
-	TRBV4-1	-	TRBJ2-2	CASSQAPGGELFF	TGCGCCAGCAGCCAAGCGCCGGGTGGGGAGCTGTTTTTT
-	TRBV5-1	-	TRBJ1-1	CASSSPIQGTRTEAFF	TGCGCCAGCAGCTCCCCGATTCAGGGTACGAGAACTGAAGCTTTCTTT
-	TRBV7-9	TRBD1	TRBJ1-2	CASSPRGQVDGYTF	TGTGCCAGCAGCCCGAGGGGGCAGGTGGATGGCTACACCTTC
-	TRBV11-2	-	TRBJ2-5	CASSLLQGGGETQYF	TGTGCCAGCAGCTTGCTACAGGGGGGAGGGGAGACCCAGTACTTC
-	TRBV6-1	TRBD2	TRBJ2-1	CASSEEGSGPQEQFF	TGTGCCAGCAGTGAAGAAGGTAGCGGGCCCCAGGAGCAGTTCTTC
few	TRBV4-1	-	TRBJ1-6	CASSQPAREKEDSPLHF	TGCGCCAGCAGCCAACCTGCTAGGGAAAAGGAGGATTCACCCCTCCACTTT
-	TRBV9	TRBD1	TRBJ1-6	CASSVATGGTYNSPLHF	TGTGCCAGCAGCGTAGCGACAGGGGGTACTTATAATTCACCCCTCCACTTT
-	TRBV7-8	-	TRBJ2-3	CASSLEFSSTDTQYF	TGTGCCAGCAGCTTAGAATTTAGCTCCACAGATACGCAGTATTTT
-	TRBV5-4	-	TRBJ1-2	CASSLGTTEIYGYTF	TGTGCCAGCAGCTTGGGAACGACAGAGATTTATGGCTACACCTTC
once	TRBV30	-	TRBJ1-3	CAWSEGRPGNTIYF	TGTGCCTGGAGTGAAGGGAGGCCTGGAAACACCATATATTTT
-	TRBV30	-	TRBJ2-3	CAWNEEYTDTQYF	TGTGCCTGGAACGAGGAATACACAGATACGCAGTATTTT
once	TRBV28	-	TRBJ1-1	CASKRTNTEAFF	TGTGCCAGCAAACGGACAAACACTGAAGCTTTCTTT
-	TRBV6-2/TRBV6-3	-	TRBJ1-5	CASSYSEMISQPQHF	TGTGCCAGCAGTTACTCCGAGATGATTTCACAGCCCCAGCATTTT
-	TRBV6-5	-	TRBJ1-1	CALQPQATMHTEAFF	TGTGCCTTGCAGCCCCAGGCGACTATGCATACTGAAGCTTTCTTT
-	TRBV12-3/TRBV12-4	TRBD1	TRBJ1-4	CASSLRQGRLFF	TGTGCCAGCAGTCTGAGACAGGGGAGACTGTTTTTT
-	TRBV2	TRBD1	TRBJ2-6	CASKSGTGVGNVLTF	TGTGCCAGCAAGTCCGGGACAGGGGTTGGCAACGTCCTGACTTTC
once	TRBV7-9	-	TRBJ2-3	CASSSLTSIYPPF	TGTGCCAGCAGCTCCCTGACTAGTATCTACCCTCCTTTT
-	TRBV6-5	TRBD1	TRBJ1-2	CASRSRQGWGYTF	TGTGCCAGCAGGTCACGACAGGGCTGGGGCTACACCTTC
-	TRBV28	TRBD1	TRBJ2-7	CASSSGQGGDEQYF	TGTGCCAGCAGTTCTGGACAGGGGGGCGACGAGCAGTACTTC
-	TRBV19	TRBD1	TRBJ2-3	CASSLYSSTGSYTDTQYF	TGTGCCAGTAGCCTATATTCCTCGACAGGGAGTTATACAGATACGCAGTATTTT
-	TRBV6-1	TRBD1	TRBJ1-2	CASSEGGQVYGYTF	TGTGCCAGCAGTGAAGGGGGACAGGTCTATGGCTACACCTTC
-	TRBV28	TRBD1	TRBJ2-3	CASSHPQGVLSTDTQYF	TGTGCCAGCAGTCACCCACAGGGGGTTCTTAGCACAGATACGCAGTATTTT
-	TRBV28	-	TRBJ1-5	CASSFGGGSQPQHF	TGTGCCAGCAGTTTCGGGGGAGGGTCTCAGCCCCAGCATTTT